The source of this T cell receptor beta chain is a study of blood T cell repertoires in COVID-19. Clones were read by immunoSEQ multiplex PCR, and TCRdb kept only the in-frame ones, dropping some. The sample lists 250,000 to 300,000 clones; around 83% were seen once. The material sequenced was peripheral blood. The TCR originated in a man older than 75 with acute or convalescent COVID-19.

The CDR3 DNA follows: TGTGCCAGCAGTTTCCGTGTTAACTATGGCTACACCTTC. Amino acids: CASSFRVNYGYTF. The chain couples TRBV28 to TRBJ1-2; D gene ambiguous. The ends were cut back, 3 bases at V and 1 base at J, with 6 bases in the middle. Germline assignment: CDR1 MDHEN and CDR2 SYDVKM. The CDR3 is 13 residues long.